This T cell receptor beta chain was sequenced in a study of T cells in Graves' hyperthyroidism and ophthalmopathy. This clonotype was picked up a small number of times. The antigen is unknown. Trimming cost V 4 bases and J 6 bases, with 12 bases left between them. The CDR3 loop spans 14 amino acids. Germline V gene lookup returns CDR1 MNHNS and CDR2 SASEGT. Out of 10 ml of fresh peripheral blood came the PBMCs. Study-level results: Ophthalmopathy got predicted by the model a median about six months before its onset. Most expanded thyroid clonotypes above 0.001 recurred in blood. By a 13 V-J model, ophthalmopathy was set apart from stable hyperthyroidism.

RNA transcripts gave rise to amplified TCR beta CDR3 regions. A first-round RT-PCR of the TCR CDR3 used the HTBI primer set. TCRdb processed the multiplex PCR reads anew with MiXCR; each CDR3 protein has one entry. The top ten hold over 25% of the sample, which has under 500,000 distinct CDR3 sequences, over 12% seen once. Material: blood. The receptor's source is a man over 45 with Graves' ophthalmopathy. This chain links TRBV6-1 with TRBJ2-2, with no clear D. This CDR3 is CASSATTISGELFF. CDR3 nucleotides: TGTGCCAGCAGTGCGACAACTATTTCCGGGGAGCTGTTTTTT.